This T cell receptor (beta chain) appears in the sequencing data of a study of T cell responses to AZD1222 COVID-19 vaccine. Findings of the study overall: It should be noted that donors were predominantly white British and more often female, and clonal diversity was possibly underestimated. Close to half of all spike-specific TCRs reportedly target regions of the variants that are unmutated. The CD4 TCRs associated with vaccination extended across spike and predominated at 160-218 and 743-854.

In the case of this clone: Its antigen remains unidentified.

Libraries were prepared by immunoSEQ multiplex PCR; TCRdb keeps only in-frame clonotypes and omits some of them. The table shows approximately 90,000 clones, with about 88% occurring only once. The J segment lost 4 bases and the V segment lost 5 bases, leaving 17 bases of the junction unmatched. The CDR3 consists of 18 residues. Germline V CDR1 and CDR2: SGHVS, FQNEAQ. This clonotype originated in an adult in good health. The gene calls are TRBV7-8 and TRBJ1-1; 9 bases fit TRBD1. The sample was peripheral blood, taken on day 0 of AZD1222 vaccination. CDR3: CASSRDRVRTLGGTEAFF. CDR3 DNA: TGTGCCAGCAGCCGGGACAGGGTCCGGACTCTGGGGGGCACTGAAGCTTTCTTT.